This T cell receptor (beta chain) was sequenced for a study of cytomegalovirus exposure and HLA in healthy donors. About the study: An analysis done earlier identified about 120 million unique TCR beta sequences from approximately 180 million T cells.

Study results and caveats: Later, an analysis found that common viral pathogens appeared to be linked with several of the most significant clusters.

The PCR made use of 60 Vbeta and 13 Jbeta primers. Method: immunoSEQ multiplex PCR; TCRdb's copy keeps in-frame clones and lacks some. This sample yields about 94,000 clones, of which approximately 75% are seen a single time; approximately 3.9% belongs to the top ten. The V gene end was trimmed by 1 base and the J gene end by 0 bases; junction bases not matched to a gene: 11. Per germline, CDR1 SEHNR and CDR2 FQNEAQ (reference sequence). This CDR3 has 19 residues. Turning to this clone: Its antigen is currently unknown.

Input material: PBMCs. The chain has TRBV7-9 and TRBJ1-3; TRBD1 matches at 8 bases. The sequence came from a woman between 40 and 50 years old in good health and CMV-seronegative. The CDR3, as DNA: TGTGCCAGCAGCTTAGTAGGGACAGGCCAACTCTTCTCTGGAAACACCATATATTTT. This gives the protein CASSLVGTGQLFSGNTIYF.